These 14 T cell receptor beta chains share one sample of origin, sequenced in a study of blood T cell repertoires in COVID-19. The assay was immunoSEQ multiplex PCR, and TCRdb's table has in-frame clones only and misses some. Among 310,000 or so clones listed, approximately 83% were seen once. Sequencing was performed on peripheral blood. The origin of the receptors is a woman aged 25 to 39 who had recovered from COVID-19.

The table lists this clone with a count of one. The chain joins TRBV5-4 to TRBJ2-3, with 9 bases fitting TRBD2. The ends lost 4 bases at V and 0 bases at J; junction bases unmatched: 6. Germline-derived CDR1 and CDR2 are SGHNT and YYREEE (reference sequence). The CDR3 loop spans 16 amino acids. CDR3 nucleotide sequence: TGTGCCAGCAGCGCTGGACTAGCGTCTAGCACAGATACGCAGTATTTT. It encodes CASSAGLASSTDTQYF.

The CDR3 coding sequence is TGTGCCAGCAGTTACGATATACAGGTGAAAGAGACCCAGTACTTC. Translation: CASSYDIQVKETQYF. The gene calls are TRBV6-5 and TRBJ2-5; TRBD1 is a possible D gene (5 bases). The germline V and J ends were trimmed by 2 bases and 3 bases, with 13 bases remaining between them. The CDR3 covers 15 residues. In germline, CDR1 is MNHEY, CDR2 SVGAGI.

The rearrangement links TRBV9 to TRBJ2-7; D perhaps matches TRBD1 (5 bases). CDR3 length: 17 residues. The germline CDR1 and CDR2 sequences are SGDLS and YYNGEE. Trimming shortened V by 0 bases and J by 0 bases, and 16 bases separated the two germline ends. The CDR3 sequence is CASSVDPSRQSSYEQYF. CDR3 coding DNA: TGTGCCAGCAGCGTAGATCCCTCGAGACAGAGCTCCTACGAGCAGTACTTC.

This clone was seen once. The chain couples TRBV5-1 to TRBJ2-3; TRBD2 matches 7 bases. V shed 4 bases and J 4 bases; nucleotides not matched to a gene: 9. CDR3 length: 15 residues. Germline loops: CDR1 SGHRS, CDR2 YFSETQ. CDR3 DNA: TGCGCCAGCAGCCAACGGGGAGGGTTTTCAGATACGCAGTATTTT. Its translation: CASSQRGGFSDTQYF.

CDR3 in amino acids: CASSQDSRGGNTIYF. CDR3 DNA sequence: TGTGCCAGCAGCCAAGATTCCAGGGGGGGAAACACCATATATTTT. The V gene is TRBV3-1 (or the pseudogene TRBV3-2), the J gene TRBJ1-3; 7 positions agree with TRBD1. The CDR3 spans 15 residues. Germline assignment: CDR1 LGHDT and CDR2 YNNKEL (reference sequence). V dropped 0 bases and J dropped 4; count of bases not matched to a gene: 3.

The chain couples TRBV11-2 to TRBJ2-3; the match to TRBD1 covers 8 bases. Germline V gives CDR1 SGHAT, CDR2 FQNNGV. This CDR3 is built from 15 residues. V lost 5 bases, J lost 0 bases, and 4 bases stayed unmatched. The chain's CDR3 is CASSPGQGSTDTQYF. The CDR3 DNA sequence: TGTGCCAGCAGCCCCGGACAGGGCAGCACAGATACGCAGTATTTT.

The chain links TRBV11-2 to TRBJ2-3; the match to TRBD2 covers 8 bases. This CDR3 contains 16 residues. V shed 4 bases, J shed 1 base, and the junction held 7 bases outside the gene matches. CDR1 is SGHAT and CDR2 is FQNNGV in the germline V gene. CDR3 sequence (DNA): TGTGCCAGCAGCTCATCGGGGGGGGGCGGCACAGATACGCAGTATTTT. Translating gives CASSSSGGGGTDTQYF.

The CDR3: CASSDRLRSYEQYF. CDR3 DNA sequence: TGCGCCAGCAGTGACAGACTACGATCCTACGAGCAGTACTTC. This chain connects TRBV10-2 to TRBJ2-7; possible D gene TRBD2, 5 bases. Germline CDR1 WSHSY, CDR2 SAAADI. The CDR3 extends over 14 amino acids. V was shortened by 3 bases and J by 1 base, with 10 bases between the two germline ends.

The V call is TRBV13, the J call TRBJ1-1; D unresolved. Trimming removed 7 bases from V and 6 bases from J, with 18 bases in between. The CDR3 sequence is 14 residues long. Germline-derived CDR1 and CDR2 are PRHDT and FYEKMQ (reference sequence). The CDR3 region is CASTVIRLRAEAFF. The CDR3 DNA reads as TGTGCCAGCACCGTTATCAGGCTTCGCGCTGAAGCTTTCTTT.

The V gene is TRBV3-1 (or the pseudogene TRBV3-2), the J gene TRBJ2-5, with 9 positions matching TRBD2. Germline values: CDR1 LGHDT, CDR2 YNNKEL (reference sequence). V dropped 4 bases and J dropped 5; count of bases not matched to a gene: 17. This CDR3 is 18 amino acids long. As DNA, the CDR3 is TGTGCCAGCAGCCGCGCGGGGACGGGAGGCGGGAGGGTTGAGACCCAGTACTTC. Translating it yields CASSRAGTGGGRVETQYF.

The rearrangement uses TRBV28 and TRBJ2-7; no clear D gene. Germline CDR1 reads MDHEN; CDR2 reads SYDVKM. Trimming removed 6 bases from V and 0 bases from J, with 9 bases in between. The CDR3 runs to 13 residues. The CDR3 DNA reads as TGTGCCAGCAGCCCCTCGGTCTCCTACGAGCAGTACTTC. Its translation: CASSPSVSYEQYF.

J is TRBJ1-4 and V is TRBV5-5; 7 nucleotides line up with TRBD1. In germline, CDR1 is SGHKS, CDR2 YYEKEE (reference sequence). V shed 5 bases and J 3 bases; nucleotides not matched to a gene: 7. This CDR3 has 15 residues. As DNA, the CDR3 is TGTGCCAGCAGTCCAGGGGGGTCGGCTAATGAAAAACTGTTTTTT. Translating it yields CASSPGGSANEKLFF.

This sequence joins TRBV9 and TRBJ1-4; no clear D. The CDR3 runs 15 residues. V lost 0 bases and J 1 base, leaving 7 bases between the germline ends. Germline V gene data show CDR1 as SGDLS and CDR2 as YYNGEE. CDR3 sequence (DNA): TGTGCCAGCAGCGTAGGGCCGGGAACTAATGAAAAACTGTTTTTT. This codes for CASSVGPGTNEKLFF.

The chain carries TRBV18 and TRBJ2-7; 9 bases match TRBD1. The V gene's germline CDR1 is KGHSH and CDR2 LQKENI. This CDR3 has 13 amino acids. J gave up 5 bases and V 5 bases, and 4 bases lay outside the gene matches. The chain's CDR3 is CASSSGTGNEQYF. Written as DNA, the CDR3 is TGTGCCAGCTCATCCGGGACAGGGAACGAGCAGTACTTC. The variable domain in full, with the rest retrieved from reference TRBV18 and TRBJ2-7, is NAGVMQNPRHLVRRRGQEARLRCSPMKGHSHVYWYRQLPEEGLKFMVYLQKENIIDESGMPKERFSAEFPKEGPSILRIQQVVRGDSAAYFCASSSGTGNEQYFGPGTRLTVT.